This T cell receptor (beta chain) was sequenced during a study of identifying expanded T cells in peripheral blood. TCRdb's table, derived via immunoSEQ multiplex PCR, lists solely in-frame clones and lacks some. The table has under 150,000 clones, roughly 90% seen once. Trimming removed 3 bases from V and 0 bases from J, with 6 bases in between. The CDR3 runs to 14 residues. Germline V lookup: CDR1 LGHNA, CDR2 YSLEER. The sample was blood. This sequence was found in a person between 18 and 75 years old in good health. The J gene is TRBJ1-5, the V gene TRBV4-3; D gene ambiguous. In DNA, the CDR3 is TGCGCCAGCAGCCAGTATACTAGCAATCAGCCCCAGCATTTT. The encoded protein is CASSQYTSNQPQHF.